This is a list of T cell receptor beta chains from one sample in a study of cytomegalovirus exposure and HLA in healthy donors. Sequencing used immunoSEQ multiplex PCR; TCRdb keeps in-frame clones, though not all of them. The profile shows 150,000 to 200,000 clones, roughly 75% of them singletons. Sample: PBMCs. The receptors come from a female donor in good health and CMV-seronegative. CDR3s include the opening cysteine and the closing phenylalanine or tryptophan. Each record gives: J gene, D gene, V gene, clone size, CDR3 DNA, CDR3 protein. D genes are given only for firm matches. Clone size is shown for a subset of rows, as once, few, many or a class of expanded clone.

>TRBJ1-1|TRBD1|TRBV29-1|NA
TGCAGCGTTGGTGCAGGGGGGATGGGTGAAGCTTTCTTT
CSVGAGGMGEAFF
>TRBJ2-7|TRBD2|TRBV7-2|once
TGTGCCAGCAGCTATAGCGGGAGCAGGGAGCAGTACTTC
CASSYSGSREQYF
>TRBJ1-1|TRBD1|TRBV7-8|NA
TGTGCCAGCAGCCCACAGGGGGCTTTCACTGAAGCTTTCTTT
CASSPQGAFTEAFF
>TRBJ2-7|TRBD1|TRBV5-3|few
TGTGCCAGAAGACCTGGGACAGGGTTCGACGAGCAGTACTTC
CARRPGTGFDEQYF
>TRBJ2-1|TRBD2|TRBV6-4|few
TGTGCCAGCAGCTTATCAACTAGCGGGGGGCCCAATGAGCAGTTCTTC
CASSLSTSGGPNEQFF
>TRBJ2-3|NA|TRBV11-2|NA
TGTGCCAGCAGCTTAGAGAGGATGCAGGGTCGAGATACGCAGTATTTT
CASSLERMQGRDTQYF
>TRBJ1-4|TRBD1|TRBV4-3|NA
TGCGCCAGCAGCCTAGGGACAGGGGAATTCCGTAGGGCTGAAAAACTGTTTTTT
CASSLGTGEFRRAEKLFF
>TRBJ1-4|NA|TRBV18|NA
TGTGCCAGCTCACCAACCCCAGGGCTGGGGGAAAAACTGTTTTTT
CASSPTPGLGEKLFF
>TRBJ2-5|NA|TRBV9|NA
TGTGCCAGCAGCGTGGGAGTCGACCCCCGGGTCGAGACCCAGTACTTC
CASSVGVDPRVETQYF
>TRBJ2-7|NA|TRBV19|NA
TGTGCCAGTAGGTCTTCTAATTCAGGGTTCTACGAGCAGTACTTC
CASRSSNSGFYEQYF
>TRBJ2-7|NA|TRBV15|few
TGTGCCACCAGCAGGCTACAGGAGACTTACGAGCAGTACTTC
CATSRLQETYEQYF
>TRBJ1-6|NA|TRBV7-9|few
TGTGCCACCCCGGGAACGGACGACTCCTATAATTCACCCCTCCACTTT
CATPGTDDSYNSPLHF